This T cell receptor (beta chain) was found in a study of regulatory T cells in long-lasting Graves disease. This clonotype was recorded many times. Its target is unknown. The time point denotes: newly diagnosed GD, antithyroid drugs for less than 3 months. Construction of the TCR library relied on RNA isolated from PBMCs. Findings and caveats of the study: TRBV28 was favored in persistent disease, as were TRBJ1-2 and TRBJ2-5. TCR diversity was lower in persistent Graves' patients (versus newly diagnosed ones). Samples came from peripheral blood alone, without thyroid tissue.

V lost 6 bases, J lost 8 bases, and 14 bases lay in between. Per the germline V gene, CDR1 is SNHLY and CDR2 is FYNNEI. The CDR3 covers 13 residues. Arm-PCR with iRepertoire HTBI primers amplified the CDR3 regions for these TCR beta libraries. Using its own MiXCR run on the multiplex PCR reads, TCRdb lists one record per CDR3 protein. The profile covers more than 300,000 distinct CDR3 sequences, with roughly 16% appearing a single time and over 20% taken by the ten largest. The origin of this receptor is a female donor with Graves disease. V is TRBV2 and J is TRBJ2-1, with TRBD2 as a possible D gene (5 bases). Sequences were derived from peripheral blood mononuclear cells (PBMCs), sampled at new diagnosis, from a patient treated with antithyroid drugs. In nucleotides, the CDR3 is TGTGCCAGCAGACCTGGACTCACCGATGAGCAGTTCTTC. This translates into CASRPGLTDEQFF.